Sequencing of this T cell receptor (beta chain) was carried out in a study of T cells in Graves' hyperthyroidism and ophthalmopathy. Across the whole study: At initial diagnosis, before any treatment had begun, peripheral blood was obtained.

Among ophthalmopathy patients, the Clinical Activity Score reached at least 3, the NOSPECS grade reached at least 4, and duration remained under 3 months. This clonotype was observed a handful of times. Its antigen is not known. The source material, RNA transcripts, was used to amplify TCR beta CDR3 regions. A first-round RT-PCR of the TCR CDR3 used the HTBI primer set. MiXCR, run by TCRdb on the multiplex PCR reads, gives a single entry per CDR3 protein. The table has over 450,000 distinct CDR3 sequences, approximately 17% seen once. Study-level results: In blood, most of the thyroid clonotypes expanded above 0.001 were also present. Ophthalmopathy onset followed model prediction by a median about 6.5 months.

The CDR3 spans 16 residues. CDR1 and CDR2 from the germline V gene are MNHNS and SASEGT. The germline V and J ends were trimmed by 5 bases and 4 bases, with 17 bases remaining between them. What was sequenced was blood. The TCR was taken from a woman aged 18-30 years with Graves' ophthalmopathy. This sequence joins TRBV6-1 and TRBJ2-2, with D uncertain. CDR3 sequence reads: CASSNLGSGRTGELFF. Here the CDR3 DNA reads TGTGCCAGCAGTAACTTGGGATCCGGTCGCACCGGGGAGCTGTTTTTT.